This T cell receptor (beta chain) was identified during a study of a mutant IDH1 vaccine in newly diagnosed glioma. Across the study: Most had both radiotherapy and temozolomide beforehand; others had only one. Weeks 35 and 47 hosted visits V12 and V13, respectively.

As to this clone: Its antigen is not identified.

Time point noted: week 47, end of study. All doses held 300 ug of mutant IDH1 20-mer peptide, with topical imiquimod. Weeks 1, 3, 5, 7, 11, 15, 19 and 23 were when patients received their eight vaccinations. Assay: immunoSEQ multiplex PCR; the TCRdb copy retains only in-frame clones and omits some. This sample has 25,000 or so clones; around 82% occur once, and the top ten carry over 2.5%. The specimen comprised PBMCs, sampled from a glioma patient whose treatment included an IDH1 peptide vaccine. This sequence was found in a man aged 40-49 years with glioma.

CDR3 protein: CASGRELKTDTQYF. In DNA form, the CDR3 reads TGTGCCAGCGGGCGGGAGTTAAAGACAGATACGCAGTATTTT. V gene TRBV2 combines with J gene TRBJ2-3; 7 nucleotides agree with TRBD2. The CDR3 runs 14 residues. Germline CDR1 reads SNHLY; CDR2 reads FYNNEI. V trimming: 8 bases; J trimming: 3 bases; junction bases outside the gene matches: 8. Filled out from reference TRBV2 and TRBJ2-3, the complete variable domain reads EPEVTQTPSHQVTQMGQEVILRCVPISNHLYFYWYRQILGQKVEFLVSFYNNEISEKSEIFDDQFSVERPDGSNFTLKIRSTKLEDSAMYFCASGRELKTDTQYFGPGTRLTVL.